This paragraph reports one T cell receptor beta chain. This clone is a singleton in its sample. The specificity of this receptor is unknown. No base-level quality is on record; no much larger clone is a single base apart. Collaborating institutions collected whole blood in K2EDTA tubes following their own protocols. For TCRbeta analysis, collaborator samples were shipped as frozen whole blood, as isolated PBMCs, or as DNA extracted from either sample type. TCRbeta CDR3 regions were amplified from genomic DNA using the immunoSEQ Assay, a bias-controlled multiplex PCR. For the original study's pipeline: Nucleated cell counts per sample were estimated from amplification of reference gene primers within the assay. To quantify the absolute abundance of each unique TCRbeta CDR3 rearrangement, sequence reads were collapsed and filtered. Productive Simpson clonality was computed per sample as the square root of Simpson's diversity index over productive rearrangements. TCRdb's version of the immuneACCESS table is confined to in-frame rearrangements and falls short of the full clone set. An unresolved V gene accounts for under half of the shortfall where checked; the remainder is of unknown origin. V, J and clone size are those of that table, while D and trimming were read from the DNA. This sample holds under 150,000 clones; 85% to 90% were observed only once. The ten largest clones capture less than 20% of the sample.

These data originate in a study of blood T cell repertoires in COVID-19 (dated by TCRdb to the early 2020s). General notes on the study: Collaborator samples came from the United States, Italy and Spain and covered acute and convalescent phases of COVID-19. The material from the prospective study consisted of cDNA or gDNA derived from T cells, B-cell-depleted T cells, or PBMCs. Subjects who had been exposed to COVID-19, were actively infected with it, or had recovered from it provided the deeply sampled blood TCRbeta repertoires that made up the dataset. A freely available public database, intended as a resource for researchers studying the immune response to SARS-CoV-2, is where the repertoires were released. Samples were obtained from the ongoing ImmuneRACE study (first 160 participants) and from 1,254 subjects provided by 6 global collaborators. Nearly every sample came with metadata listing a de-identified subject ID, COVID-19 status, age in years and sex. Where available, HLA class I and class II types were taken from metadata supplied by the sample provider and were not determined by assay-based typing.

Taken from cysteine to phenylalanine, the CDR3 has 16 residues. Only the CDR3 DNA stays, 48 bases, in frame from base 1. V and J are truncated by 1 base and 2 bases respectively, leaving an intervening sequence of 13 bases. CDR1 and CDR2 are drawn from the germline V gene: SGHRS, YFSETQ. Points the paper makes about the study in general: How much clinical and demographic metadata was included differed by source and by participant, and the metadata was provided uncurated.

Sequenced input: peripheral blood. The chain employs TRBV5-1 and TRBJ2-1; the best D guess is TRBD2, with 6 bases matching. This clonotype was obtained from a man in his forties or fifties with active or convalescent COVID-19. The nucleotide sequence is TGCGCCAGCAGCTTGTTTTTTGCGGGAACCTACAATGAGCAGTTCTTC. It translates as CASSLFFAGTYNEQFF.